These 27 T cell receptor beta chains share one sample of origin, sequenced in a study of PD-1 blockade in classical Hodgkin lymphoma. Following autologous stem cell transplantation, relapse occurred in every patient, and exposure to brentuximab vedotin varied. Sequencing used immunoSEQ multiplex PCR; TCRdb keeps in-frame clones, though not all of them. There are 15,000 to 20,000 clones in the sample; around 75% occur only once, and 3.5% to 5% lies in the top ten. This specimen was peripheral blood mononuclear cells (PBMCs), taken at baseline. The receptors derive from a human donor with classical Hodgkin lymphoma.

V gene TRBV11-2 combines with J gene TRBJ2-1, with 12 nucleotides matching TRBD2. Germline V gene lookup returns CDR1 SGHAT and CDR2 FQNNGV. The CDR3 totals 16 residues. With V trimmed by 5 bases and J by 5 bases, 7 bases remained unmatched. For the CDR3, the DNA is TGTGCCAGCAGCGCCACTCTAGCGGGGGGGAACAATGAGCAGTTCTTC. Residues: CASSATLAGGNNEQFF.

The rearrangement joins TRBV7-9 to TRBJ1-2; 10 bases agree with TRBD1. Germline values: CDR1 SEHNR, CDR2 FQNEAQ (reference sequence). V lost 6 bases, J lost 7 bases, and 14 bases stayed unmatched. CDR3 size: 16 residues. The CDR3, as DNA: TGTGCCAGCAGTTCCGGGACAGGGGTCTCCCTCGGTGGCTACACCTTC. This encodes CASSSGTGVSLGGYTF.

This sequence joins TRBV18 and TRBJ2-7; 9 bases are shared with TRBD1. This CDR3 contains 16 residues. Germline-derived CDR1 and CDR2 are KGHSH and LQKENI. The V and J ends lost 2 bases and 0 bases, in that order; junction bases with no gene match: 5. As DNA, the CDR3 is TGTGCCAGCTCACCAATCGGACAGGGGAACTCCTACGAGCAGTACTTC. Protein: CASSPIGQGNSYEQYF.

The chain employs TRBV5-4 and TRBJ1-2, with D unclear. Trimming cost V 0 bases and J 8 bases, with 14 bases left between them. Germline loops: CDR1 SGHNT, CDR2 YYREEE (reference sequence). The length of the CDR3 is 14 residues. The CDR3 nucleotides are TGTGCCAGCAGCTTGGGTGTCAGCAGTTTAGGCTACACCTTC. As protein: CASSLGVSSLGYTF.

This clone was observed a few times. The rearrangement uses TRBV6-1 and TRBJ1-1; D remains ambiguous. CDR3 length equals 11 residues. Trimming shortened V by 3 bases and J by 8 bases, and 7 bases separated the two germline ends. Germline V lookup: CDR1 MNHNS, CDR2 SASEGT. The CDR3 here is CASSEGREAFF. CDR3 sequence (DNA): TGTGCCAGCAGTGAGGGCAGGGAAGCTTTCTTT.

The J gene is TRBJ1-3, the V gene TRBV28; D is ambiguous. The length of the CDR3 is 15 residues. Per the germline V gene, CDR1 is MDHEN and CDR2 is SYDVKM. The ends were cut back, 3 bases at V and 0 bases at J, with 9 bases in the middle. CDR3 residues: CASSFGPSSGNTIYF. The CDR3 DNA reads as TGTGCCAGCAGTTTTGGGCCGAGCTCTGGAAACACCATATATTTT.

The chain couples TRBV28 to TRBJ1-2; 10 bases align to TRBD1. J gave up 7 bases and V 6 bases, and 8 bases lay outside the gene matches. CDR3 length: 14 residues. The V gene's germline CDR1 is MDHEN and CDR2 SYDVKM. CDR3 loop: CASSRGQGPSGYTF. The CDR3 DNA follows: TGTGCCAGCAGCCGGGGACAGGGGCCCTCTGGCTACACCTTC.

V is TRBV11-3 and J is TRBJ1-1; weak D call: TRBD1 (5 bases). The CDR3 runs to 13 residues. The germline gives CDR1 SGHNT, CDR2 YENEEA. Between the trimmed V and J ends, which lost 5 bases and 0 bases, there was a span of 7 bases. The CDR3 loop reads CASSGGVNTEAFF. The CDR3 coding sequence is TGTGCCAGCAGCGGAGGGGTGAACACTGAAGCTTTCTTT.

In the case of this clone: Other DNA sequences within the sample encode an identical CDR3. V gene TRBV6-5 combines with J gene TRBJ1-1; D gene uncertain. The germline gives CDR1 MNHEY, CDR2 SVGAGI. Trimming cost V 0 bases and J 1 base, with 9 bases left between them. The CDR3 has 15 residues. CDR3 amino acids: CASSYSIVGNTEAFF. Written as DNA, the CDR3 is TGTGCCAGCAGTTACTCGATAGTGGGGAACACTGAAGCTTTCTTT.

The gene calls are TRBV6-6 and TRBJ2-7, with a possible D match to TRBD1 (5 bases). This CDR3 is 12 amino acids long. Trimming removed 8 bases at V and 3 bases at J, with 11 bases between. CDR1 is MNHNY, CDR2 SVGAGI, per germline (reference sequence). Here the CDR3 reads CASGAELYEQYF. The CDR3 DNA sequence: TGTGCCAGCGGGGCAGAACTCTACGAGCAGTACTTC.

The chain employs TRBV29-1 and TRBJ1-2; D is unclear. The germline V gene encodes CDR1 SQVTM and CDR2 ANQGSEA. V was pared by 7 bases and J by 8 bases, with 26 bases between. The length of the CDR3 is 15 residues. DNA for the CDR3: TGCAGCGGTGACCCGGACTGGCGGTCCTCGGGCGGCTACACCTTC. This translates into CSGDPDWRSSGGYTF.

The rearrangement links TRBV27 to TRBJ1-5; D may be TRBD1 (6 bases). Trimming removed 5 bases from V and 1 base from J, with 15 bases in between. The CDR3 loop spans 16 amino acids. Germline CDR1 is MNHEY and CDR2 is SMNVEV (reference sequence). The DNA for the CDR3 is TGTGCCAGCAGTCCTCGACAGGTAGTAAGCAATCAGCCCCAGCATTTT. Its translation is CASSPRQVVSNQPQHF.

The sample holds one count of this clone. The CDR3, as DNA: TGTGCCAGTAGTATTGGATCTAATAACTATGGCTACACCTTC. Translated, it gives CASSIGSNNYGYTF. The chain links TRBV19 to TRBJ1-2; D is undetermined. Germline loops: CDR1 LNHDA, CDR2 SQIVND (reference sequence). Deletions cut 3 bases from V and 1 base from J, with 9 bases between. The CDR3 loop spans 14 amino acids.

The gene calls are TRBV29-1 and TRBJ2-5, with a possible D match to TRBD2 (7 bases). The V end lost 6 bases, the J end lost 9 bases, and 17 bases lay between the germline ends. The CDR3 loop spans 12 amino acids. Looked up from germline, CDR1 is SQVTM and CDR2 is ANQGSEA. CDR3 loop: CSVYGQGRAQYF. CDR3 nucleotide sequence: TGCAGCGTCTATGGCCAGGGGAGGGCCCAGTACTTC. Based on the CDR3 plus reference TRBV29-1 and TRBJ2-5, the full variable domain is SAVISQKPSRDICQRGTSLTIQCQVDSQVTMMFWYRQQPGQSLTLIATANQGSEATYESGFVIDKFPISRPNLTFSTLTVSNMSPEDSSIYLCSVYGQGRAQYFGPGTRLLVL.

V usage is TRBV21-1 and J usage is TRBJ1-3; the DNA was not used to check the table's D call, TRBD1. TRBV21-1 constitutes a pseudogene. The CDR3 consists of 15 residues. CDR3 bases: TGTGCCAGCAGCAAACAGCCACAGGGGGAAAACACCATATATTTT. It yields the protein CASSKQPQGENTIYF.

This chain uses TRBV6-5 with TRBJ2-2; 11 bases are a match to TRBD2. Germline CDR1 is MNHEY and CDR2 is SVGAGI. V shed 0 bases and J 6 bases; nucleotides not matched to a gene: 3. This CDR3 is 16 amino acids long. In DNA, the CDR3 is TGTGCCAGCAGTTACTCGACTAGCGGGGCTCCCGGGGAGCTGTTTTTT. Translating gives CASSYSTSGAPGELFF.

The V gene is TRBV5-1, the J gene TRBJ2-6, with 7 bases that match TRBD1. This CDR3 is built from 17 residues. Germline CDR1 reads SGHRS; CDR2 reads YFSETQ. V was pared by 5 bases and J by 1 base, with 9 bases of the junction left unmatched. The CDR3 DNA follows: TGCGCCAGCAGGAGGGGGCAGCCCAGTTCTGGGGCCAACGTCCTGACTTTC. This codes for CASRRGQPSSGANVLTF.

Note on this clone: Sequence at one end of the junction differs from germline and may be a read error. This rearrangement joins TRBV5-1 to TRBJ1-2; TRBD1 agrees at 11 bases. Germline lookup yields CDR1 SGHRS and CDR2 YFSETQ. CDR3 length: 17 residues. CDR3 nucleotides: TGCGCCAACAGCTATGGGGACAGGGGGTTCGCTAACTATGGCTACACCTTC. Its protein product is CANSYGDRGFANYGYTF. Full variable domain (rest looked up from reference TRBV5-1 and TRBJ1-2): KAGVTQTPRYLIKTRGQQVTLSCSPISGHRSVSWYQQTPGQGLQFLFEYFSETQRNKGNFPGRFSGRQFSNSRSEMNVSTLELGDSALYLCANSYGDRGFANYGYTFGSGTRLTVV.

This chain joins TRBV18 and TRBJ2-5; no definite D call. Trimming pared 2 bases from V and 5 bases from J, leaving 3 bases between. The CDR3 spans 11 residues. Germline V lookup: CDR1 KGHSH, CDR2 LQKENI. The CDR3 spells CASSPGETQYF. As DNA, the CDR3 is TGTGCCAGCTCACCAGGGGAGACCCAGTACTTC.

In regard to this clone: This sample also contains other DNA sequences that code for the same CDR3. The chain employs TRBV5-1 and TRBJ1-1; weak D call: TRBD1 (5 bases). CDR3 length: 14 residues. CDR1 and CDR2 from the germline V gene are SGHRS and YFSETQ. The germline V and J ends were trimmed by 0 bases and 0 bases, with 6 bases remaining between them. CDR3 sequence reads: CASSLEGMNTEAFF. In DNA, the CDR3 is TGCGCCAGCAGCTTGGAGGGGATGAACACTGAAGCTTTCTTT.

The gene calls are TRBV4-2 and TRBJ2-3, with 9 bases lining up with TRBD2. The CDR3 spans 16 residues. The V gene's germline CDR1 is LGHNA and CDR2 YNFKEQ. V shed 2 bases, J shed 2 bases, and the junction held 5 bases outside the gene matches. The CDR3 loop reads CASSQLTSGSTDTQYF. CDR3 DNA sequence: TGTGCCAGCAGCCAATTGACTAGCGGATCCACAGATACGCAGTATTTT.

The gene calls are TRBV5-1 and TRBJ2-3, with D possibly matching TRBD2 (6 bases). The germline CDR1 and CDR2 sequences are SGHRS and YFSETQ. The germline V and J ends were trimmed by 0 bases and 2 bases, with 22 bases remaining between them. This CDR3 contains 19 residues. The CDR3 DNA follows: TGCGCCAGCAGCTTGGGGCTCGGGCGGGGTGGCATCACCACAGATACGCAGTATTTT. Its translation: CASSLGLGRGGITTDTQYF.

The V and J genes are TRBV9 and TRBJ2-5; tentatively, D is TRBD1 (5 bases). There are 13 residues in the CDR3. Trimming removed 0 bases from V and 3 bases from J, with 6 bases in between. The germline V gene encodes CDR1 SGDLS and CDR2 YYNGEE. CDR3 loop: CASSVGQKETQYF. The CDR3 DNA reads TGTGCCAGCAGCGTAGGACAGAAAGAGACCCAGTACTTC.

The gene calls are TRBV5-8 and TRBJ1-6; weak D call: TRBD1 (5 bases). From germline, CDR1 is SGHTS and CDR2 YDEGEE. The CDR3 spans 14 residues. V shed 2 bases and J shed 9 bases, with 12 bases lying between them. CDR3 nucleotides: TGTGCCAGCAGCTTTGACAGAGTACTTTCACCCCTCCACTTT. This translates into CASSFDRVLSPLHF.

This rearrangement joins TRBV13 to TRBJ2-7; D is unresolved. This CDR3 region has 12 residues. Germline V gene sequence: CDR1 PRHDT, CDR2 FYEKMQ (reference sequence). V gave up 1 base and J gave up 3 bases, with 4 bases separating them. CDR3 amino acids: CASSLAGYEQYF. As DNA, the CDR3 is TGTGCCAGCAGCTTAGCCGGCTACGAGCAGTACTTC.

This chain uses TRBV5-4 with TRBJ2-3; TRBD2 is a possible D gene (5 bases). The CDR3 spans 14 residues. The ends were cut back, 0 bases at V and 4 bases at J, with 9 bases in the middle. Germline V CDR1 and CDR2: SGHNT, YYREEE (reference sequence). CDR3 bases: TGTGCCAGCAGCTTGGGGGAGATCGCAGATACGCAGTATTTT. It encodes CASSLGEIADTQYF.

This clone showed up just once. The V and J genes are TRBV5-4 and TRBJ1-2; D is unresolved. Deletions cut 4 bases from V and 5 bases from J, with 9 bases between. The CDR3 runs to 12 residues. Germline V gene data show CDR1 as SGHNT and CDR2 as YYREEE (reference sequence). CDR3 sequence reads: CASSIDLYGYTF. The CDR3 region has the DNA TGTGCCAGCAGCATAGATCTGTATGGCTACACCTTC.